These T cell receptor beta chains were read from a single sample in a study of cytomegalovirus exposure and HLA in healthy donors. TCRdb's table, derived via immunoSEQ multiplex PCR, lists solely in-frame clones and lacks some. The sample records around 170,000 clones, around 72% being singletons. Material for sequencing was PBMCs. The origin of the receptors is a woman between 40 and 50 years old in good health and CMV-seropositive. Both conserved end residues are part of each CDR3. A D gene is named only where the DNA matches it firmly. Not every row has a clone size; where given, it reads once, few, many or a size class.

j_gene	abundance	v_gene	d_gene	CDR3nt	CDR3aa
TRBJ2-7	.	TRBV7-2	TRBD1	TGTGCCAGCAGCACCTGGACAGGGGCCGTCTACGAGCAGTACTTC	CASSTWTGAVYEQYF
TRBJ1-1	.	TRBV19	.	TGTGCCAGTAGACTCCGAGGGCTTAACACTGAAGCTTTCTTT	CASRLRGLNTEAFF
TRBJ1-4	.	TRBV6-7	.	TGTGCCAGCAGAACTATCAGGGAGGGTATTGAAAAACTGTTTTTT	CASRTIREGIEKLFF
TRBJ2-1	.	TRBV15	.	TGTGCCACCAGCGGAAGTGGGGGCCTCCCCTACAATGAGCAGTTCTTC	CATSGSGGLPYNEQFF
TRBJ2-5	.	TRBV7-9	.	TGTGCCAGCAGCACCTTCTGGGCAACCCAAGAGACCCAGTACTTC	CASSTFWATQETQYF
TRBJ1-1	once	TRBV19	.	TGTGCCAGTAGTGACCCAGGGCACACTGAAGCTTTCTTT	CASSDPGHTEAFF
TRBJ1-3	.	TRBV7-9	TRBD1	TGTGCCAGCAGCTTGTCCGGTACAGGGGTTGGAAACACCATATATTTT	CASSLSGTGVGNTIYF
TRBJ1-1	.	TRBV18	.	TGTGCCAGCTCAGGGGGCGCGGACACTGAAGCTTTCTTT	CASSGGADTEAFF
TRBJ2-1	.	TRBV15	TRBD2	TGTGCCACCAGCAGAGATACTAGCGGGGGGGGTGAGCAGTTCTTC	CATSRDTSGGGEQFF
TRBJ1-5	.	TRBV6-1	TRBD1	TGTGCCAGCAGAGGGACAGGGGTGGGGCAGCCCCAGCATTTT	CASRGTGVGQPQHF
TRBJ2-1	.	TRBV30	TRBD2	TGTGCCTGGAGCCCCGTAGCGGGGGGTTTCTCCTCCTACAATGAGCAGTTCTTC	CAWSPVAGGFSSYNEQFF
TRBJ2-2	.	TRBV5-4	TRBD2	TGTGCCAGCAGCCTTACTAGCGGGAACACCGGGGAGCTGTTTTTT	CASSLTSGNTGELFF
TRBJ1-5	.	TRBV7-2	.	TGTGCCAGCAGCCAATCGTTAACAGGGCTCAGCAATCAGCCCCAGCATTTT	CASSQSLTGLSNQPQHF
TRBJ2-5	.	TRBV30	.	TGTGCCTGGAAGGGGGGGCAAGAGACCCAGTACTTC	CAWKGGQETQYF